What follows are 27 T cell receptor beta chains derived from one specimen sequenced in a study of control samples from healthy donors and cancer patients. This table comes from immunoSEQ multiplex PCR, and its TCRdb copy is limited to in-frame clones, with some not included. The table records around 230,000 clones, 85% to 95% of them present only once. Material for sequencing was blood. Receptor source: a man aged 50 to 60 in good health.

This rearrangement joins TRBV29-1 to TRBJ2-7; D is perhaps TRBD1 or TRBD2 (5 bases each). The CDR3 loop spans 12 amino acids. V gave up 4 bases and J gave up 2 bases, with 9 bases separating them. In germline, CDR1 is SQVTM, CDR2 ANQGSEA. CDR3: CSVVGGTYEQYF. In DNA form, the CDR3 reads TGCAGCGTTGTTGGGGGTACCTACGAGCAGTACTTC.

The chain is built from TRBV7-9 and TRBJ1-3, with D maybe TRBD1 (6 bases). The CDR3 extends over 17 amino acids. V lost 5 bases and J 0 bases, leaving 17 bases between the germline ends. CDR1 SEHNR and CDR2 FQNEAQ come from the germline V gene (reference sequence). CDR3 region: CASSPRDRLLSGNTIYF. In DNA form, the CDR3 reads TGTGCCAGCAGCCCACGAGACAGGCTACTCTCTGGAAACACCATATATTTT.

This chain joins TRBV7-2 and TRBJ2-7; weak D call: TRBD1 (8 bases). Trimming cost V 1 base and J 2 bases, with 12 bases left between them. Germline lookup yields CDR1 SGHTA and CDR2 FQGNSA. This CDR3 region has 15 residues. This chain's CDR3 is CASSLEQGGAYEQYF. The CDR3 DNA follows: TGTGCCAGCAGCTTAGAACAGGGGGGGGCCTACGAGCAGTACTTC.

The chain employs TRBV5-1 and TRBJ1-2; D is unresolved. Trimming removed 0 bases from V and 1 base from J, with 7 bases in between. The CDR3 is 14 amino acids. The germline V gene encodes CDR1 SGHRS and CDR2 YFSETQ. The CDR3 loop reads CASSLGERNYGYTF. The CDR3 region has the DNA TGCGCCAGCAGCTTGGGAGAACGTAACTATGGCTACACCTTC.

The chain has TRBV2 and TRBJ2-5; the match to TRBD1 covers 8 bases. The CDR3 has 13 residues. The germline CDR1 and CDR2 sequences are SNHLY and FYNNEI. J gave up 1 base and V 8 bases, and 3 bases lay outside the gene matches. The CDR3 here is CASRGTGQETQYF. The CDR3 DNA is TGTGCCAGCCGGGGGACAGGCCAAGAGACCCAGTACTTC.

The chain employs TRBV19 and TRBJ1-1; the D is unclear. The germline CDR1 and CDR2 sequences are LNHDA and SQIVND (reference sequence). This CDR3 has 13 amino acids. Between the trimmed V and J ends, which lost 4 bases and 1 base, there was a span of 7 bases. The CDR3 sequence is CASSTRENTEAFF. Written as DNA, the CDR3 is TGTGCCAGTAGTACTCGGGAGAACACTGAAGCTTTCTTT. Looking up the rest from reference TRBV19 and TRBJ1-1 gives the full variable domain: DGGITQSPKYLFRKEGQNVTLSCEQNLNHDAMYWYRQDPGQGLRLIYYSQIVNDFQKGDIAEGYSVSREKKESFPLTVTSAQKNPTAFYLCASSTRENTEAFFGQGTRLTVV.

The chain recombines TRBV10-3 with TRBJ1-1, with unresolved D. Trimming cost V 2 bases and J 1 base, with 8 bases left between them. The germline gives CDR1 ENHRY, CDR2 SYGVKD. This CDR3 spans 14 amino acids. CDR3 in amino acids: CAISEGEGNTEAFF. Here the CDR3 DNA reads TGTGCCATCAGTGAGGGGGAGGGGAACACTGAAGCTTTCTTT.

The V call is TRBV5-1, the J call TRBJ1-4; D call uncertain. The CDR3 spans 14 residues. From germline, CDR1 is SGHRS and CDR2 YFSETQ. The V end lost 0 bases, the J end lost 2 bases, and 5 bases lay between the germline ends. In nucleotides, the CDR3 is TGCGCCAGCAGCTTGGGGCGGACTAATGAAAAACTGTTTTTT. Residues: CASSLGRTNEKLFF.

V usage is TRBV11-2 and J usage is TRBJ1-1; D remains ambiguous. V was shortened by 2 bases and J by 3 bases, with 4 bases between the two germline ends. The CDR3 covers 12 residues. Germline CDR1 reads SGHAT; CDR2 reads FQNNGV. CDR3 protein: CASSLKDTEAFF. The CDR3 bases are TGTGCCAGCAGCTTAAAGGACACTGAAGCTTTCTTT.

The chain links TRBV3-1 (or the pseudogene TRBV3-2) to TRBJ1-1; perhaps TRBD1 as D (6 bases). There are 16 residues in the CDR3. Germline CDR1 is LGHDT and CDR2 is YNNKEL (reference sequence). V was shortened by 3 bases and J by 7 bases, with 21 bases between the two germline ends. The CDR3 spells CASSQFLGGNSVEAFF. The CDR3 DNA reads TGTGCCAGCAGCCAGTTTCTAGGGGGTAATTCAGTTGAAGCTTTCTTT.

The genes are TRBV14 and TRBJ2-1, with 7 bases identical to TRBD2. V was clipped by 4 bases and J by 8 bases; unmatched bases: 11. This CDR3 has 15 amino acids. Germline values: CDR1 SGHDN, CDR2 FVKESK. CDR3 coding DNA: TGTGCCAGCAGCCCCGGGTCGACTAGCTGGGATGAGCAGTTCTTC. It codes for CASSPGSTSWDEQFF. The variable domain in full, with the rest retrieved from reference TRBV14 and TRBJ2-1, is EAGVTQFPSHSVIEKGQTVTLRCDPISGHDNLYWYRRVMGKEIKFLLHFVKESKQDESGMPNNRFLAERTGGTYSTLKVQPAELEDSGVYFCASSPGSTSWDEQFFGPGTRLTVL.

The chain has TRBV5-4 and TRBJ2-1; 8 nucleotides agree with TRBD2. Germline CDR1 is SGHNT and CDR2 is YYREEE (reference sequence). V gave up 2 bases and J gave up 4 bases; unmatched junction bases: 5. The CDR3 consists of 15 residues. CDR3 protein: CASSLSGGPYNEQFF. CDR3 DNA: TGTGCCAGCAGCTTATCGGGGGGGCCTTACAATGAGCAGTTCTTC.

V is TRBV3-1 (or the pseudogene TRBV3-2) and J is TRBJ1-2; 7 bases fit TRBD1. The length of the CDR3 is 14 residues. Trimming took 5 bases from V and 6 from J; bases not matched to a gene: 9. Germline CDR1 reads LGHDT; CDR2 reads YNNKEL (reference sequence). Here the CDR3 DNA reads TGTGCCAGCAGCAAGGGGGCAGGGCGCGATGGCTACACCTTC. Residues: CASSKGAGRDGYTF.

This clone was recorded once. The chain employs TRBV11-2 and TRBJ2-1; 9 nucleotides align to TRBD2. The CDR3 sequence is 15 residues long. Germline V gene lookup returns CDR1 SGHAT and CDR2 FQNNGV. V shed 3 bases and J 4 bases; nucleotides not matched to a gene: 4. The CDR3 reads CASSFGLAGYNEQFF. The CDR3 DNA reads as TGTGCCAGCAGCTTCGGGCTAGCGGGGTACAATGAGCAGTTCTTC.

The V call is TRBV19, the J call TRBJ1-5; D is possibly TRBD1 (6 bases). Germline V gene sequence: CDR1 LNHDA, CDR2 SQIVND (reference sequence). The CDR3 length is 13 residues. Trimming removed 5 bases from V and 9 bases from J, with 14 bases in between. The CDR3 here is CASSGTGLWPQHF. DNA of the CDR3: TGTGCCAGTAGTGGCACAGGGCTATGGCCCCAGCATTTT.

V is TRBV28 and J is TRBJ1-5, with D uncertain. The germline CDR1 and CDR2 sequences are MDHEN and SYDVKM. The length of the CDR3 is 18 residues. The V and J ends lost 6 bases and 0 bases respectively, with 21 bases between them. The CDR3 DNA follows: TGTGCCAGCAGCCGAGTTATTCTAGGCTTTTATAGCAATCAGCCCCAGCATTTT. Translating it yields CASSRVILGFYSNQPQHF.

This rearrangement joins TRBV19 to TRBJ1-5; D not resolved. The V gene lost 1 base and the J gene lost 4 bases, with 11 bases spanning the gap. Germline CDR1 LNHDA, CDR2 SQIVND (reference sequence). The CDR3 is 15 residues long. CDR3 in DNA: TGTGCCAGTAGTATAGTGAACAGAAATAATCAGCCCCAGCATTTT. Amino acid sequence: CASSIVNRNNQPQHF.

Of note for this clone: Distinct nucleotide sequences in the sample also encode this CDR3. V usage is TRBV27 and J usage is TRBJ2-3, with 7 positions matching TRBD1. This CDR3 comprises 14 residues. The V gene's germline CDR1 is MNHEY and CDR2 SMNVEV (reference sequence). V lost 5 bases and J lost 0; bases outside the gene matches: 2. CDR3 nucleotide sequence: TGTGCCAGCAGTACAGGGGCGAGCACAGATACGCAGTATTTT. This sequence encodes CASSTGASTDTQYF.

This clone has more than one count but fewer than ten. V is TRBV6-1 and J is TRBJ1-2; perhaps TRBD1 as D (6 bases). This CDR3 comprises 16 residues. V lost 0 bases to trimming and J lost 4 bases, with 15 bases between them. Germline loops: CDR1 MNHNS, CDR2 SASEGT. The CDR3 spells CASSEAPGGPGYGYTF. CDR3 DNA sequence: TGTGCCAGCAGTGAAGCGCCTGGGGGCCCTGGCTATGGCTACACCTTC.

CDR3 loop: CASSSMSSYNSPLHF. The CDR3 DNA sequence: TGCGCCAGCAGCTCGATGAGCTCCTATAATTCACCCCTCCACTTT. The chain uses TRBV5-1 and TRBJ1-6; no clear D gene. V gave up 3 bases and J gave up 0 bases, with 7 bases separating them. Per the germline V gene, CDR1 is SGHRS and CDR2 is YFSETQ. The CDR3 runs 15 residues.

The chain couples TRBV7-8 to TRBJ1-2; the D is unclear. This CDR3 contains 11 residues. Germline-derived CDR1 and CDR2 are SGHVS and FQNEAQ. The ends were cut back, 2 bases at V and 8 bases at J, with 6 bases in the middle. The CDR3 coding sequence is TGTGCCAGCAGCTTATTGGGCGGCTACACCTTC. The encoded protein is CASSLLGGYTF.

This clone has a single count. The chain has TRBV25-1 and TRBJ1-2; D call uncertain. Trimming shortened V by 4 bases and J by 8 bases, and 11 bases separated the two germline ends. CDR1 and CDR2 (germline): MGHDK, SYGVNS. This CDR3 has 12 amino acids. For the CDR3, the DNA is TGTGCCAGCAGTGCGGTGGGGTTGGGCTACACCTTC. This gives the protein CASSAVGLGYTF.

The genes are TRBV7-8 and TRBJ2-1, with 11 bases fitting TRBD2. V gave up 5 bases and J gave up 7 bases; unmatched junction bases: 16. Per the germline V gene, CDR1 is SGHVS and CDR2 is FQNEAQ. The CDR3 totals 18 residues. This CDR3 reads CASSPRLAGNIIQNEQFF. The DNA for the CDR3 is TGTGCCAGCAGCCCCCGACTAGCGGGGAATATAATACAGAATGAGCAGTTCTTC.

The rearrangement uses TRBV24-1 and TRBJ2-5; D may be TRBD2 (7 bases). V was trimmed by 2 bases and J by 4 bases, leaving 13 bases between them. The CDR3 runs 15 residues. CDR1 KGHDR and CDR2 SFDVKD come from the germline V gene. For the CDR3, the DNA is TGTGCCACCAGTGATTGGGAGGGGGGAAGAGAGACCCAGTACTTC. Protein: CATSDWEGGRETQYF.

This clone came up once. The chain joins TRBV7-8 to TRBJ2-5; 7 bases map to TRBD2. Germline V gives CDR1 SGHVS, CDR2 FQNEAQ. The CDR3 has 18 residues. Trimming at V came to 3 bases and at J to 5 bases, leaving 18 bases not matched to a gene. CDR3 sequence reads: CASSFGTGRSLGGETQYF. CDR3 nucleotides: TGTGCCAGCAGCTTCGGAACGGGACGATCCCTGGGAGGGGAGACCCAGTACTTC. The full variable domain, with the rest looked up from reference TRBV7-8 and TRBJ2-5, is GAGVSQSPRYKVAKRGQDVALRCDPISGHVSLFWYQQALGQGPEFLTYFQNEAQLDKSGLPSDRFFAERPEGSVSTLKIQRTQQEDSAVYLCASSFGTGRSLGGETQYFGPGTRLLVL.

A word on this clone: Different DNA sequences within this sample yield the same CDR3. This chain joins TRBV7-9 and TRBJ1-5; 8 bases match TRBD1. There are 14 residues in the CDR3. Per the germline V gene, CDR1 is SEHNR and CDR2 is FQNEAQ (reference sequence). After removal of 3 bases from V and 4 bases from J, the junction contained 2 bases not matched to a gene. The CDR3 here is CASSLTGANQPQHF. The CDR3 DNA follows: TGTGCCAGCAGCTTGACAGGGGCAAATCAGCCCCAGCATTTT.

CDR3 nucleotides: TGCGCCAGCAGCCCCTTCGAGAGGGGGACATTGAACACCGGGGAGCTGTTTTTT. It yields the protein CASSPFERGTLNTGELFF. This chain joins TRBV5-1 and TRBJ2-2, with a tentative D call TRBD1 (6 bases). The V gene's germline CDR1 is SGHRS and CDR2 YFSETQ. CDR3 length equals 18 residues. The V gene lost 4 bases and the J gene lost 1 base, with 20 bases spanning the gap.